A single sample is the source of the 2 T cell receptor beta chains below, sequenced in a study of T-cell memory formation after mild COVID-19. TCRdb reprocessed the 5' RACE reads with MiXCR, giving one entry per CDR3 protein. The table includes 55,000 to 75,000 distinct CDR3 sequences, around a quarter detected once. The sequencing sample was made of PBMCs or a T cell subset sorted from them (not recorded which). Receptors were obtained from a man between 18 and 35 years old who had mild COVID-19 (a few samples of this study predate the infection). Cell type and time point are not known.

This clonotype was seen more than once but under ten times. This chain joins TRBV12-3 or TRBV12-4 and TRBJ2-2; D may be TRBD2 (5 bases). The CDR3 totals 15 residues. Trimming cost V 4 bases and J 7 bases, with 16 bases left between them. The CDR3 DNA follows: TGTGCCAGCAGTTACGCCGGGGTTGGTGGCGGGGAGCTGTTTTTT. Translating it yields CASSYAGVGGGELFF.

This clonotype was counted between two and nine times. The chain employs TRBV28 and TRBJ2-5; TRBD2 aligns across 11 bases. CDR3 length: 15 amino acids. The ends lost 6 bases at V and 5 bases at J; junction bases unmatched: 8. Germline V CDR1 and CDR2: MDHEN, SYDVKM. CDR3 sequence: CASRLAGGPSETQYF. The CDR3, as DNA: TGTGCCAGCAGATTAGCGGGGGGGCCGTCGGAGACCCAGTACTTC.